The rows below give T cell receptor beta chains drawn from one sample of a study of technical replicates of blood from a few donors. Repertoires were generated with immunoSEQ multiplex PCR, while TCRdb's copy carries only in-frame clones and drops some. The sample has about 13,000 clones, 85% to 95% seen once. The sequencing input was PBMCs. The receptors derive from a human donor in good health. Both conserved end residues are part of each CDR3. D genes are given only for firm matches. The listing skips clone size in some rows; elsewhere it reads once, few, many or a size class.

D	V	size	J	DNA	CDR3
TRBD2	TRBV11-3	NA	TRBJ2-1	TGTGCCAGCAGCCCCGGGAGCTTAGCGGGAGCCAATGAGCAGTTCTTC	CASSPGSLAGANEQFF
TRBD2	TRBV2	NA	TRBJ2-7	TGTGCCAGCACGATAGGACTAGCGGGTAACGAGCAGTACTTC	CASTIGLAGNEQYF
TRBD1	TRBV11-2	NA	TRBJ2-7	TGTGCCAGCACCCTGGGACAGGGGGTAAGGGAGCAGTACTTC	CASTLGQGVREQYF
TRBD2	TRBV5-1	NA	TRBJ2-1	TGCGCCAGCTCACCTTCTAGCGGTGGGAGGAATAATGAGCAGTTCTTC	CASSPSSGGRNNEQFF
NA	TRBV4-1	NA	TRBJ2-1	TGCGCCAGCAGCCAAGGGTTGGCAGAAGTATACAATGAGCAGTTCTTC	CASSQGLAEVYNEQFF
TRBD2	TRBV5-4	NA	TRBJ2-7	TGTGCCAGCAGCTTGGAACTAGCGGGAGATAAGCAGTACTTC	CASSLELAGDKQYF
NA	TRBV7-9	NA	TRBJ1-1	TGTGCCAGCACTCTAAGCCGCGATGCTGAAGCTTTCTTT	CASTLSRDAEAFF
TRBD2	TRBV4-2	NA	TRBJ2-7	TGTGCCAGCAGCCAGGGAACAGCGGGGTACTCCTACGAGCAGTACTTC	CASSQGTAGYSYEQYF
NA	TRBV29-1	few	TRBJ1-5	TGCAGCGTCGCAGACGGGGTGCTTGGCAATCAGCCCCAGCATTTT	CSVADGVLGNQPQHF
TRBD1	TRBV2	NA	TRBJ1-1	TGTGCCAGCAGGCCACAGGGGGCGCATACTGAAGCTTTCTTT	CASRPQGAHTEAFF
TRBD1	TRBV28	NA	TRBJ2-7	TGTGCCAGCACCTCCGCCGGGACAGCTTACGAGCAGTACTTC	CASTSAGTAYEQYF
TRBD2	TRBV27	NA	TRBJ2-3	TGTGCCAGCAGCCACGACACCCCGGGACTAGCGGGAGAAACAGATACGCAGTATTTT	CASSHDTPGLAGETDTQYF
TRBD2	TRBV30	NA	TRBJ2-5	TGTGCCTGGAGAATGGAGCGGGAGGAAGAGACCCAGTACTTC	CAWRMEREEETQYF
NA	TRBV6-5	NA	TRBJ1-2	TGTGCCAGCAGTTACTCGCAGGGGTCCAATGGCTACACCTTC	CASSYSQGSNGYTF
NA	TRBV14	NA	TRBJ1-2	TGTGCCAGCAGCCCTACAGGGAGCTATGGCTACACCTTC	CASSPTGSYGYTF
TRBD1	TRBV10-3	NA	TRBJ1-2	TGTGCCATCAGCGAAGGAGACCCGGGACAGGGCTATGGCTACACCTTC	CAISEGDPGQGYGYTF
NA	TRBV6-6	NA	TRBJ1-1	TGTGCCAGCAACAGGGTGGACACTGAAGCTTTCTTT	CASNRVDTEAFF
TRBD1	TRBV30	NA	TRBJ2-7	TGTGCCTGGGACATGAGACAGGGGGACCACGAGCAGTACTTC	CAWDMRQGDHEQYF
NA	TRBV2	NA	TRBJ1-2	TGTGCCAGCAGTGTCGGGGAACATGGCTACACCTTC	CASSVGEHGYTF
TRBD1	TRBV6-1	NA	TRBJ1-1	TGTGCCACCCGGGGGACAGGGAACGCTGAAGCTTTCTTT	CATRGTGNAEAFF
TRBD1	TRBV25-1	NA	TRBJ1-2	TGTGCCAGCAGTGAAGTTGGACAGGGCAATGGCTACACCTTC	CASSEVGQGNGYTF
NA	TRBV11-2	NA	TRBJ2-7	TGTGCCAGCAGCGCAGTTTTGGGTCAGGGGGGCATGGACGAGCAGTACTTC	CASSAVLGQGGMDEQYF
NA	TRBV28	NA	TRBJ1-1	TGTGCCAGCAGTTGGGACAAAAAGGCAGCTTTCTTT	CASSWDKKAAFF
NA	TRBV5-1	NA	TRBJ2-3	TGCGCCAGCAGCTCCGGTTTCCGTACGCAGTATTTT	CASSSGFRTQYF
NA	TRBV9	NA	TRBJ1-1	TGTGCCAGCAGCGTAGGAGGCACTGAAGCTTTCTTT	CASSVGGTEAFF
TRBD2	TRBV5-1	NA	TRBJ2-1	TGCGCCAGCAGCTTGGAGCCTAGCGGGGGGTATGAGCAGTTCTTC	CASSLEPSGGYEQFF
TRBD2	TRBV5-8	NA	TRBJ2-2	TGTGCCAGCAGCTATGGCGGGAGATGGAACACCGGGGAGCTGTTTTTT	CASSYGGRWNTGELFF
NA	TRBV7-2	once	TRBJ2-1	TGTGCCAGCAGCTTGTTCCTAGGGGCTAACAATGAGCAGTTCTTC	CASSLFLGANNEQFF
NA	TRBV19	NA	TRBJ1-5	TGTGCCAGTAGTTATTACTTCCCGCGACAGAACAATCAGCCCCAGCATTTT	CASSYYFPRQNNQPQHF
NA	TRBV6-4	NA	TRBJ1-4	TGTGCCAGCCGCCACCGGGACAATCAGACGGATGAAAAACTGTTTTTT	CASRHRDNQTDEKLFF
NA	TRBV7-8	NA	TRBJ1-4	TGTGCCAGCAGCACCAGCTTGGGGGCCAGGGATGAAAAACTGTTTTTT	CASSTSLGARDEKLFF
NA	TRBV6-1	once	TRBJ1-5	TGTGCCAGCAGTGCCCTTGGAGGGCAAAGCAATCAGCCCCAGCATTTT	CASSALGGQSNQPQHF
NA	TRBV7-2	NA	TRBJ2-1	TGTGCCAGCAGCCGAGGGCATGAGCAGTTCTTC	CASSRGHEQFF
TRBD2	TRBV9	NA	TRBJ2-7	TGTGCCAGCAGCGTAGAGTCGGGGGGACTAGCGCGCGAGCAGTACTTC	CASSVESGGLAREQYF
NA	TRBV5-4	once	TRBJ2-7	TGTGCCAGCAGCTCCGCCTACGAGCAGTACTTC	CASSSAYEQYF
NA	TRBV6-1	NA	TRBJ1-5	TGTGCCAGCAGTGAAGATGTGGCAGGTAATCAGCCCCAGCATTTT	CASSEDVAGNQPQHF
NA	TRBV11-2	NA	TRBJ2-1	TGTGCCAGCAGCCTAGCTTACAATGAGCAGTTCTTC	CASSLAYNEQFF
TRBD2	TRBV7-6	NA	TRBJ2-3	TGTGCCAGCAGCTTATCTCCTACCTTAGCGGGAGGCCGAGTAGATACGCAGTATTTT	CASSLSPTLAGGRVDTQYF
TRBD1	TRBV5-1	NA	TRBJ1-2	TGCGCCAGCAGCTTCCGGGACAGGGACGGCTACACCTTC	CASSFRDRDGYTF
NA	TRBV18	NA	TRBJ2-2	TGTGCCAGCTCACCTCACTTTAGGACAGTCATTGGTAATCGTACCGGGGAGCTGTTTTTT	CASSPHFRTVIGNRTGELFF
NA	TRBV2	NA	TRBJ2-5	TGTGCCAGCAGTGACAGGACAGTTTCAGAGACCCAGTACTTC	CASSDRTVSETQYF
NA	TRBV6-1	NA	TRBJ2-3	TGTGCCAGCAGTGAACGGTCCCCCGCTACGCAGTATTTT	CASSERSPATQYF
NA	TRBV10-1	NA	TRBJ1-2	TGCGCCAGCAGTGCCGGTGACTATGGCTACACCTTC	CASSAGDYGYTF
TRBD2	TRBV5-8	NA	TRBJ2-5	TGTGCCAGCAGTGGAACAAGCGGGAAGATGGAGACCCAGTACTTC	CASSGTSGKMETQYF